Listed below are T cell receptor beta chains from one sample, sequenced in a study of shared clonotypes between healthy human individuals. Clones were sequenced by immunoSEQ multiplex PCR, and TCRdb holds only the in-frame ones, with some missing. Among 660,000 or so clones listed, around 96% were seen once. Sequencing input: naive CD8+ T cells sorted from blood. Source of these receptors: a woman in her twenties or thirties in good health. The CDR3 runs from the conserved cysteine through the conserved F or W. Each record gives: D gene, J gene, V gene, clone size, CDR3 protein, CDR3 DNA. D genes are given only for firm matches. Not all rows give a size; the values are once, few, many and, for expanded clones, a class.

TRBD2	TRBJ2-2	TRBV19	.	CASSLAGVGTGELFF	TGTGCCAGTAGTCTAGCGGGAGTCGGGACCGGGGAGCTGTTTTTT
.	TRBJ2-1	TRBV6-5	.	CASSISGYNEQFF	TGTGCCAGCAGTATTAGCGGTTACAATGAGCAGTTCTTC
TRBD2	TRBJ2-5	TRBV29-1	.	CSVIDRTSGRAWETQYF	TGCAGCGTTATCGACCGGACTAGCGGGCGAGCCTGGGAGACCCAGTACTTC
TRBD2	TRBJ2-7	TRBV11-3	.	CASSLGAGGMNEQYF	TGTGCCAGCAGCTTAGGGGCGGGAGGAATGAACGAGCAGTACTTC
.	TRBJ1-1	TRBV13	.	CASSFHSSRGEAFF	TGTGCCAGCAGCTTCCACTCTTCTCGGGGAGAAGCTTTCTTT
TRBD1	TRBJ1-5	TRBV5-1	once	CASSSGQSPKPYSNQPQHF	TGCGCCAGCAGCTCGGGACAGTCACCCAAACCATATAGCAATCAGCCCCAGCATTTT
TRBD1	TRBJ1-2	TRBV27	.	CASSWTGTGGMGYTF	TGTGCCAGCAGTTGGACCGGGACAGGGGGCATGGGCTACACCTTC
TRBD1	TRBJ1-1	TRBV7-9	.	CASRLDRDTEAFF	TGTGCCAGCAGATTAGACAGGGACACTGAAGCTTTCTTT
TRBD1	TRBJ1-2	TRBV6-6	once	CASSYEGALDYGYTF	TGTGCCAGCAGTTACGAGGGGGCCCTAGACTATGGCTACACCTTC
TRBD1	TRBJ2-2	TRBV25-1	.	CASSASNRGSTGELFF	TGTGCCAGCAGTGCCTCCAACAGGGGATCGACCGGGGAGCTGTTTTTT
.	TRBJ1-5	TRBV28	.	CASSSNRWDNQPQHF	TGTGCCAGCAGTTCCAATAGGTGGGACAATCAGCCCCAGCATTTT
.	TRBJ2-1	TRBV28	.	CATEGGELYNEQFF	TGTGCCACCGAGGGGGGGGAACTATACAATGAGCAGTTCTTC
.	TRBJ2-7	TRBV27	once	CASSFAGQYEQYF	TGTGCCAGCAGTTTTGCGGGACAGTACGAGCAGTACTTC
TRBD2	TRBJ2-7	TRBV27	once	CASSSSGSIGYEQYF	TGTGCCAGCAGTTCTAGCGGGAGCATTGGGTACGAGCAGTACTTC
TRBD2	TRBJ2-7	TRBV10-1	.	CASSGASGRSVYEQYF	TGCGCCAGCAGTGGCGCTAGCGGGAGATCCGTCTACGAGCAGTACTTC
TRBD2	TRBJ2-1	TRBV29-1	.	CSGTSGRAFEQFF	TGCAGCGGTACTAGCGGGAGGGCCTTTGAGCAGTTCTTC
TRBD1	TRBJ1-1	TRBV6-1	.	CASSEKGQMNTEAFF	TGTGCCAGCAGTGAAAAGGGACAGATGAACACTGAAGCTTTCTTT
.	TRBJ1-2	TRBV6-5	.	CASSSGGVGYTF	TGTGCCAGCAGTTCGGGAGGGGTAGGCTACACCTTC
.	TRBJ2-7	TRBV4-1	once	CASSQTSGVQLEGYEQYF	TGCGCCAGCAGCCAAACGTCCGGGGTCCAACTAGAGGGATACGAGCAGTACTTC
.	TRBJ2-1	TRBV28	.	CASSVMFDEQFF	TGTGCCAGCAGTGTCATGTTCGATGAGCAGTTCTTC